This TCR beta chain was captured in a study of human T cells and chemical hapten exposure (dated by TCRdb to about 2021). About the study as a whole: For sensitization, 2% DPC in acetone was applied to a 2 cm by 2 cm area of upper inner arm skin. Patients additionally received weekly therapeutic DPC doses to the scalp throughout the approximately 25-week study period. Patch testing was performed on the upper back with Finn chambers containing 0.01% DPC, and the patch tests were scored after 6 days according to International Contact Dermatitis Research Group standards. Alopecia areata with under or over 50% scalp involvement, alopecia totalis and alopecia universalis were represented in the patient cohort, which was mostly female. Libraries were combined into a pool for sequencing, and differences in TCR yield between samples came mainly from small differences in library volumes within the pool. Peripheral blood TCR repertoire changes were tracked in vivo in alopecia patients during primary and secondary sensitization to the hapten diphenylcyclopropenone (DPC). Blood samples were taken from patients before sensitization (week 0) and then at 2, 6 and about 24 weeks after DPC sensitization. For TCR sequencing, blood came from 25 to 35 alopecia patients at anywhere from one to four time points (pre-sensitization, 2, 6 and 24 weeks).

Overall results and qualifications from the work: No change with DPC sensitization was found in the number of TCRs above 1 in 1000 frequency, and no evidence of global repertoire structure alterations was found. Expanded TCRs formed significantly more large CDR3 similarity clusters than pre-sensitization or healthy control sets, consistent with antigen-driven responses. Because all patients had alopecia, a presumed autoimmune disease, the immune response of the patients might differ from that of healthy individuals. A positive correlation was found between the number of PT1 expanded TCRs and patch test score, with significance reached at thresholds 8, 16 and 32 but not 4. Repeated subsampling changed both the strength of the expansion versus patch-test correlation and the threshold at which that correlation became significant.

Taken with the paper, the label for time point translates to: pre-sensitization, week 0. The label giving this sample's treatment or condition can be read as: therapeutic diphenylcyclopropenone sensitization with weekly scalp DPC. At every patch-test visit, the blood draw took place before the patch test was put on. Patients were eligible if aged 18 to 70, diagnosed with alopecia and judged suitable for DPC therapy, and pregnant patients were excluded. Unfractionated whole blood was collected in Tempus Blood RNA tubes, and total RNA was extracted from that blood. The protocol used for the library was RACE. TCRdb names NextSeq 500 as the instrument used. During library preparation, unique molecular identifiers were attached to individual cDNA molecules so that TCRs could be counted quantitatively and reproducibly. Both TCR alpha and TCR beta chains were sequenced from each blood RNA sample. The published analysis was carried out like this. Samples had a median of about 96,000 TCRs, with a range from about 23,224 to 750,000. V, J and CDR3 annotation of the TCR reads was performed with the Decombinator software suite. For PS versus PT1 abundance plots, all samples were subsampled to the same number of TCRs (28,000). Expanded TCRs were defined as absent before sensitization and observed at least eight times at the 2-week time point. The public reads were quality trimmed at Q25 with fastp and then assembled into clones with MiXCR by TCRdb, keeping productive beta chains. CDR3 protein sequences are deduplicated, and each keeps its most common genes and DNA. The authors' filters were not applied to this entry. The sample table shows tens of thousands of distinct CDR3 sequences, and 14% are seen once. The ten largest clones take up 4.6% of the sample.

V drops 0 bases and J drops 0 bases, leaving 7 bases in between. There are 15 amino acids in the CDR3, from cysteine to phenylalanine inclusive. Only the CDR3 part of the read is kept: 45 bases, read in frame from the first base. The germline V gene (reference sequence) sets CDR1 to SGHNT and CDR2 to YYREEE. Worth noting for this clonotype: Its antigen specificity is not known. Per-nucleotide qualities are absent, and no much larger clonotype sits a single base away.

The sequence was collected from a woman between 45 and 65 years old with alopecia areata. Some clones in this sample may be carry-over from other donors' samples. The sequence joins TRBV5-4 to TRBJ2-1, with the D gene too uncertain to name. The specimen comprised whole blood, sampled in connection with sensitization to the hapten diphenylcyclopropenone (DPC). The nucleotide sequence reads TGTGCCAGCAGCTTGGGCAGCGACTCCTACAATGAGCAGTTCTTC. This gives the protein CASSLGSDSYNEQFF.